Following are 6 T cell receptor beta chains from one sample sequenced in a study of molecular identifiers for immune sequencing clone quantification. TCRdb re-analysed the PCR reads in MiXCR, keeping a single row per CDR3 protein. The sample holds 460,000 or so distinct CDR3 sequences; about 25% are singletons and the top ten take around 0.8%. Source material: naive CD8+ T cells from blood, with Jurkat cell RNA spiked in. Subset meaning: FACS-sorted CD8+CD4-CCR7+CD45RA+ naive T cells. All receptors derive from a human donor in good health. Some libraries in this study had Jurkat cell RNA spiked in.

As regards this clonotype: One end of the junction varies from germline; a read error may be responsible. The chain is built from TRBV7-6 and TRBJ2-1; D remains ambiguous. Germline V CDR1 and CDR2: SGHVS, FNYEAQ. The CDR3 sequence is 15 residues long. The DNA of the CDR3 is TGTGCCAGCAGCCCCATAATTAGCTCCTACAATGCGCAGTTCTTC. Translation gives CASSPIISSYNAQFF.

The sample holds a few counts of this clonotype. The rearrangement joins TRBV6-5 to TRBJ2-1, with 7 bases aligning to TRBD1. Per the germline V gene, CDR1 is MNHEY and CDR2 is SVGAGI. The CDR3 has 17 residues. V lost 4 bases to trimming and J lost 2 bases; unmatched junction nucleotides: 11. The CDR3 nucleotides are TGTGCCAGCAGTTCCATCTCGACAGGGACCCCCTACAATGAGCAGTTCTTC. Its protein is CASSSISTGTPYNEQFF.

This clonotype was observed many times. This chain uses TRBV5-1 with TRBJ2-3, with 16 bases aligning to TRBD2. Germline V gene lookup returns CDR1 SGHRS and CDR2 YFSETQ. The CDR3 is 20 amino acids. The V gene end was trimmed by 5 bases and the J gene end by 0 bases; junction bases not matched to a gene: 12. CDR3 coding DNA: TGCGCCAGCAGACCGGGACTAGCGGGAGGGCTGAGAGGGAGCACAGATACGCAGTATTTT. Its protein is CASRPGLAGGLRGSTDTQYF.

The chain is built from TRBV7-8 and TRBJ2-4; D unclear. Germline assignment: CDR1 SGHVS and CDR2 FQNEAQ. The V end lost 5 bases, the J end lost 2 bases, and 10 bases lay between the germline ends. The CDR3 has 14 amino acids. The DNA for the CDR3 is TGTGCCAGCAGCACCCCGTCGCCCAAAAACATTCAGTACTTC. It translates to CASSTPSPKNIQYF.

This clonotype occurred many times. The gene calls are TRBV4-1 and TRBJ2-2, with D unresolved. The CDR3 has 13 amino acids. Germline CDR1 and CDR2: MGHRA and YSYEKL. V was shortened by 0 bases and J by 4 bases, with 3 bases between the two germline ends. CDR3 coding DNA: TGCGCCAGCAGCCAAGAAGTCACCGGGGAGCTGTTTTTT. Translation: CASSQEVTGELFF.

At least ten counts were recorded for this clonotype. The V and J genes are TRBV6-2 or TRBV6-3 and TRBJ1-5, with D perhaps TRBD1 (5 bases). Germline V gives CDR1 MNHEY, CDR2 SVGEGT. The V gene lost 10 bases and the J gene lost 3 bases, with 13 bases spanning the gap. The length of the CDR3 is 13 residues. CDR3 nucleotides: TGTGCCAACCCAAGGGGATACAATCAGCCCCAGCATTTT. Translation gives CANPRGYNQPQHF.